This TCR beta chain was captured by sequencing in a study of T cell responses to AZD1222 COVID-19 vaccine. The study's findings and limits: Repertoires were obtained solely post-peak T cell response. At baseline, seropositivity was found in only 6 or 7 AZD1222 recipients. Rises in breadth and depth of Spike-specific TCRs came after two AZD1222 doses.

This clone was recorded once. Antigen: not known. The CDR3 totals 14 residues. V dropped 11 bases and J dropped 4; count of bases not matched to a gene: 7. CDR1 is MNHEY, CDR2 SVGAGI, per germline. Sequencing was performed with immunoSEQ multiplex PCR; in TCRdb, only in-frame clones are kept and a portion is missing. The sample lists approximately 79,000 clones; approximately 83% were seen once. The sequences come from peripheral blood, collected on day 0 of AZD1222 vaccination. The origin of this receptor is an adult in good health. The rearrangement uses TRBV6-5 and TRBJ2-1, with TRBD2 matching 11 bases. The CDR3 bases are TGTGCCCCCACCGGGACTAGCGGATACAATGAGCAGTTCTTC. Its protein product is CAPTGTSGYNEQFF.